A selection of T cell receptor beta chains follows, all from one sample in a study of blood T cell repertoires in COVID-19. Assay used: immunoSEQ multiplex PCR; TCRdb lists only in-frame clones, some missing. The sample lists 250,000 to 350,000 clones; 85% to 90% were seen once. The sample comprised peripheral blood. Source of these receptors: a woman in her thirties with COVID-19, enrolled during active disease. Both conserved end residues are trimmed from each CDR3. A D gene is named only where the DNA matches it firmly.

>TRBJ2-3|.|TRBV2
ASSYDTGDTQY
>TRBJ1-2|.|TRBV7-9
ASSLYQSPSENGYT
>TRBJ2-3|TRBD2|TRBV7-7
ASSLGLAGDTDTQY
>TRBJ2-7|.|TRBV3-1/TRBV3-2
ASSQKGSEQY
>TRBJ1-6|.|TRBV7-8
ASSLDRNSPLH
>TRBJ2-5|.|TRBV7-9
ASSLGAKQTGETQY
>TRBJ1-2|.|TRBV27
ASSLRQGLGYT
>TRBJ2-7|TRBD2|TRBV28
ASSGGTSGSSYEQY
>TRBJ2-2|.|TRBV2
ASSGTTNTGELF
>TRBJ1-1|TRBD1|TRBV19
ASTRQGWVTEAF
>TRBJ1-1|.|TRBV5-1
ASSRDTMGDTEAF
>TRBJ2-7|TRBD2|TRBV6-5
ASSYTSGSSYEQY
>TRBJ2-7|.|TRBV28
ASSLAGIFGRGVYEQY
>TRBJ2-2|.|TRBV18
ASSPGSSTAPGKLF
>TRBJ1-2|TRBD1|TRBV3-1/TRBV3-2
ASSQRDRDSGYT
>TRBJ2-7|.|TRBV5-6
ASSLVAGYEQY
>TRBJ2-7|TRBD2|TRBV5-4
ASSPRLTSGSHEQY
>TRBJ2-5|.|TRBV4-2
ASSQDWREETQY